This T cell receptor (beta chain) came from a study of TIL therapy for anti-PD-1-resistant metastatic lung cancer. At the level of the study: Median tumor PD-L1 proportion score was roughly 5.4%.

Sequencing used immunoSEQ v3. Data came from immunoSEQ multiplex PCR; TCRdb stores just in-frame clones and leaves some out. The sample contains about 12,000 clones, 50% to 75% of which appear only once. Study results and limitations: Compared with baseline intratumoral T cells, expanded TIL cultures were more clonal and less diverse (roughly 6.5% vs 31%).

A remark on this clone: The antigen is unknown.

Time point here: pre-treatment sample, taken before nivolumab and TIL therapy. The tumor samples were excised metastases, mostly pleural nodules or supraclavicular lymph nodes. Tumor harvest preceded PD-1/PD-L1 blockade, followed by nivolumab treatment. Adults with stage 4 NSCLC were enrolled in a phase I trial. This specimen consisted of tumor tissue, obtained at baseline. This sequence originates from a person between 25 and 79 years old with non-small cell lung cancer.

DNA of the CDR3: TGTGCCAGCACCGCGCCACTTCCCGCGCTAGAGACCCAGTACTTC. Its translation: CASTAPLPALETQYF. V gene TRBV25-1 combines with J gene TRBJ2-5; D is undetermined. Germline assignment: CDR1 MGHDK and CDR2 SYGVNS. V shed 7 bases and J shed 4 bases, with 19 bases lying between them. The CDR3 loop spans 15 amino acids. Full variable domain (outside the CDR3, taken from reference TRBV25-1 and TRBJ2-5): EADIYQTPRYLVIGTGKKITLECSQTMGHDKMYWYQQDPGMELHLIHYSYGVNSTEKGDLSSESTVSRIRTEHFPLTLESARPSHTSQYLCASTAPLPALETQYFGPGTRLLVL.